One sample yielded the 8 T cell receptor beta chains listed below, sequenced in a study of CD8 T cells in ankylosing spondylitis. Antigens of these TCRs are unknown. TCRdb ran MiXCR on the 5' RACE reads and lists one entry per CDR3 protein. The repertoire consists of around 540,000 distinct CDR3 sequences, with approximately 12% occurring once and the leading ten covering about 6.5%. Overall study findings and caveats: Characteristic, it appeared, of ankylosing spondylitis blood was a TCR beta motif of 7 or 8 highly homologous variants.

Material for sequencing was blood, either unsorted or a sorted T cell fraction (not recorded which). Receptor source: a male donor with ankylosing spondylitis.

This clonotype was counted only a few times. The J gene is TRBJ1-1, the V gene TRBV14; no clear D. There are 14 residues in the CDR3. Germline V gene sequence: CDR1 SGHDN, CDR2 FVKESK. With 4 bases removed from V and 5 bases from J, the gap between germline ends came to 14 bases. This CDR3 reads CASSLGPVRTEAFF. The CDR3 nucleotides are TGTGCCAGCAGCCTAGGACCGGTTCGGACTGAAGCTTTCTTT.

This clonotype was seen a few times. The chain has TRBV5-1 and TRBJ2-7; D gene unclear. Trimming removed 3 bases from V and 3 bases from J, with 13 bases in between. Germline values: CDR1 SGHRS, CDR2 YFSETQ. The CDR3 runs 14 residues. CDR3 DNA sequence: TGCGCCAGCAGCTCCCCAAGAGGTAACTACGAGCAGTACTTC. Translating gives CASSSPRGNYEQYF.

In its sample, this clonotype was seen a few times. The J gene is TRBJ2-2, the V gene TRBV7-8, with D hard to call. CDR1 SGHVS and CDR2 FQNEAQ come from the germline V gene. The CDR3 length is 14 residues. The V and J ends lost 2 bases and 4 bases respectively, with 8 bases between them. The CDR3 protein is CASSLREATGELFF. The DNA of the CDR3 is TGTGCCAGCAGCTTAAGGGAAGCCACCGGGGAGCTGTTTTTT.

There are many counts of this clonotype. This chain links TRBV7-8 with TRBJ2-3, with D perhaps matching TRBD1 (5 bases). Germline assignment: CDR1 SGHVS and CDR2 FQNEAQ. Trimming removed 2 bases from V and 6 bases from J, with 12 bases in between. The CDR3 contains 14 residues. As DNA, the CDR3 is TGTGCCAGCAGCTTACAACAGGCAACTGATACGCAGTATTTT. This translates into CASSLQQATDTQYF.

This clonotype has a handful of counts. The chain carries TRBV5-1 and TRBJ1-2; 11 bases agree with TRBD1. This CDR3 has 15 amino acids. Trimming at V came to 4 bases and at J to 7 bases, leaving 9 bases not matched to a gene. CDR1 and CDR2 (germline): SGHRS, YFSETQ. CDR3 amino acids: CASSPGTGGVGGYTF. In DNA, the CDR3 is TGCGCCAGCAGCCCCGGGACAGGGGGTGTCGGTGGCTACACCTTC.

The chain recombines TRBV12-3 or TRBV12-4 with TRBJ2-2; 8 bases fit TRBD1. This CDR3 comprises 14 residues. The V and J ends lost 7 bases and 3 bases, in that order; junction bases with no gene match: 4. The CDR3 sequence is CASTQDRDTGELFF. CDR3 DNA sequence: TGTGCCAGCACCCAGGACAGGGACACCGGGGAGCTGTTTTTT.

The rearrangement links TRBV11-2 to TRBJ2-1, with TRBD1 as a possible D gene (5 bases). Germline CDR1 reads SGHAT; CDR2 reads FQNNGV. Trimming removed 1 base from V and 8 bases from J, with 15 bases in between. This CDR3 is 15 amino acids long. The CDR3 nucleotides are TGTGCCAGCAGCTTAGCGATGGGGCCGCCGCATGAGCAGTTCTTC. Protein product: CASSLAMGPPHEQFF.

By sample share, this clonotype is large. This sequence joins TRBV2 and TRBJ2-1; TRBD2 might be the D (6 bases). This CDR3 comprises 20 residues. Germline CDR1 SNHLY, CDR2 FYNNEI. Trimming left V 0 bases short and J 0 bases short, with 21 bases between. The CDR3 coding sequence is TGTGCCAGCAGTGAAGCGGGAGGTTTTTTATTTGATGGCTCCTACAATGAGCAGTTCTTC. As protein: CASSEAGGFLFDGSYNEQFF.